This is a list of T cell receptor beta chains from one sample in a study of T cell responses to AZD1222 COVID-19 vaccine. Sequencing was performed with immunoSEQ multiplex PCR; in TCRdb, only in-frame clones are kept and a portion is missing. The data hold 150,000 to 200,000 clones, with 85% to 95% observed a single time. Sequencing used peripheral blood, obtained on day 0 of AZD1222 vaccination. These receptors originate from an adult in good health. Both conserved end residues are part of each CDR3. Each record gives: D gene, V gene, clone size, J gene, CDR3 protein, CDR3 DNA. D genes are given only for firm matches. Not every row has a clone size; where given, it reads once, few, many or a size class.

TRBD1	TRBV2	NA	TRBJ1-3	CASSRQGSNSGNTIYF	TGTGCCAGCAGTAGACAGGGGTCTAACTCTGGAAACACCATATATTTT
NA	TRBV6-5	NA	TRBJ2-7	CASSTPRGEQYF	TGTGCCAGCAGTACCCCTCGGGGCGAGCAGTACTTC
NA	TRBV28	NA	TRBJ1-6	CASSSPQLGDSPLHF	TGTGCCAGCAGTTCCCCCCAACTTGGGGATTCACCCCTCCACTTT
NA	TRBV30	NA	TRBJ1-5	CAWSRRGGNQPQHF	TGTGCCTGGAGTAGGAGGGGAGGCAATCAGCCCCAGCATTTT
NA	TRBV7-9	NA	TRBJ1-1	CASSLNLGATTEAFF	TGTGCCAGCAGCTTAAACCTCGGGGCGACCACTGAAGCTTTCTTT
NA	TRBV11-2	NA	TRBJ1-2	CASSPGLDGYTF	TGTGCCAGCAGCCCAGGGTTAGATGGCTACACCTTC
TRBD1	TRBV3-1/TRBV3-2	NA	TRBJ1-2	CASSQSGGGGGGYTF	TGTGCCAGCAGCCAGTCAGGGGGGGGTGGCGGCGGCTACACCTTC
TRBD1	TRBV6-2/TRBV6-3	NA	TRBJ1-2	CASSPGDRGHGYTF	TGTGCCAGCAGTCCCGGGGACAGGGGGCATGGCTACACCTTC
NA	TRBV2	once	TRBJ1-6	CASSDIGQLSYNSPLHF	TGTGCCAGCAGTGACATTGGACAGCTCTCCTATAATTCACCCCTCCACTTT
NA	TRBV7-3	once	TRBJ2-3	CASSLGQRGTDTQYF	TGTGCCAGCAGCTTAGGACAGCGGGGCACAGATACGCAGTATTTT
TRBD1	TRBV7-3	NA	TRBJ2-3	CASSPNRGDTQYF	TGTGCCAGCAGCCCGAACAGGGGAGATACGCAGTATTTT
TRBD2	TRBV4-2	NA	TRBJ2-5	CASSQDIRLAGGIETQYF	TGTGCCAGCAGCCAAGATATACGACTAGCGGGAGGGATAGAGACCCAGTACTTC
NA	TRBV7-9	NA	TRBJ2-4	CASSLNYLGAKNIQYF	TGTGCCAGCAGCTTAAACTACCTGGGAGCCAAAAACATTCAGTACTTC
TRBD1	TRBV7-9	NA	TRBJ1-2	CASSPRTGDTF	TGTGCCAGCAGCCCCCGGACAGGAGACACCTTC
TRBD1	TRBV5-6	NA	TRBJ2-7	CASSTTGSYEQYF	TGTGCCAGCAGCACGACAGGGTCCTACGAGCAGTACTTC
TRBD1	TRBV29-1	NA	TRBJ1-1	CSVLGGLNTEAFF	TGCAGCGTTCTAGGGGGCCTGAACACTGAAGCTTTCTTT
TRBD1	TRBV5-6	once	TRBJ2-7	CASSLPGQVYEQYF	TGTGCCAGCAGCCTACCGGGACAGGTCTACGAGCAGTACTTC
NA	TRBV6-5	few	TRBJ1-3	CASLSPSGNTIYF	TGTGCCAGCCTCAGCCCCTCTGGAAACACCATATATTTT
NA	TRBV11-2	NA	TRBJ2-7	CASSLGSYEQYF	TGTGCCAGCAGCTTAGGGAGTTACGAGCAGTACTTC
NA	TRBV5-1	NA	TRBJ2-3	CASSPEEGRIDTQYF	TGCGCCAGCAGCCCCGAAGAGGGAAGGATTGATACGCAGTATTTT
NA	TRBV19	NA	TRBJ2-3	CASSIITTDTQYF	TGTGCCAGTAGTATTATAACCACAGATACGCAGTATTTT
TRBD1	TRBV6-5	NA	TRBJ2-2	CASSYYRGNTGELFF	TGTGCCAGCAGTTACTACAGGGGAAACACCGGGGAGCTGTTTTTT
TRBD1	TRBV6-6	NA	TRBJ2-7	CASSYPGTGDDEQYF	TGTGCCAGCAGTTACCCCGGGACAGGGGACGACGAGCAGTACTTC
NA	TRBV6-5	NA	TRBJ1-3	CASSLWGPGNTIYF	TGTGCCAGCAGCTTGTGGGGCCCTGGAAACACCATATATTTT
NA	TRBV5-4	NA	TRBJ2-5	CASSLKVGETQYF	TGTGCCAGCAGCTTAAAGGTGGGAGAGACCCAGTACTTC
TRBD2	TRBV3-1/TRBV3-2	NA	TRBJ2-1	CASSPFGLAGGVSSYNEQFF	TGTGCCAGCAGCCCCTTCGGACTAGCGGGAGGCGTCAGCTCCTACAATGAGCAGTTCTTC
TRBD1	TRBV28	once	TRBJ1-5	CASSWGQGYNQPQHF	TGTGCCAGCAGTTGGGGACAGGGTTACAATCAGCCCCAGCATTTT
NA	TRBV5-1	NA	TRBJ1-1	CASSSTRGSEYHNTEAFF	TGCGCCAGCAGCTCCACACGGGGGTCAGAGTACCATAACACTGAAGCTTTCTTT
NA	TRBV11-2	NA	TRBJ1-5	CAGSYQPQHF	TGTGCCGGATCCTACCAGCCCCAGCATTTT
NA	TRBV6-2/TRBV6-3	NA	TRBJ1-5	CASSNRLGELSNQPQHF	TGTGCCAGCAGCAACCGGTTGGGGGAACTTAGCAATCAGCCCCAGCATTTT
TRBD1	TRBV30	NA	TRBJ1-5	CAWRRTTGGNQPQHF	TGTGCCTGGAGGCGGACAACAGGGGGCAATCAGCCCCAGCATTTT
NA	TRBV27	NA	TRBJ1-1	CASSLSTWPDTEAFF	TGTGCCAGCAGTTTATCTACATGGCCGGACACTGAAGCTTTCTTT
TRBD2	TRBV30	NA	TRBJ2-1	CAWTVLAGKNNEQFF	TGTGCCTGGACTGTACTAGCGGGAAAAAACAATGAGCAGTTCTTC
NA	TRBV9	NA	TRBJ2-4	CASSVSWGPSNIQYF	TGTGCCAGCAGCGTTAGTTGGGGTCCCTCAAACATTCAGTACTTC
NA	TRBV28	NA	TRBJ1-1	CASSLSAAVEPRRGNTEAFF	TGTGCCAGCAGTTTAAGTGCGGCAGTCGAACCTAGAAGGGGGAACACTGAAGCTTTCTTT
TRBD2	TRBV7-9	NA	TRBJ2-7	CASSFPTGLAPEGEQYF	TGTGCCAGCAGCTTCCCCACGGGACTAGCCCCAGAGGGCGAGCAGTACTTC
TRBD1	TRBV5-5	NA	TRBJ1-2	CASSFQQGAGGYTF	TGTGCCAGCAGCTTTCAGCAGGGGGCGGGTGGCTACACCTTC
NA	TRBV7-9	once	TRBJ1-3	CASSPDPPPFSGNTIYF	TGTGCCAGCAGCCCCGATCCGCCCCCGTTCTCTGGAAACACCATATATTTT
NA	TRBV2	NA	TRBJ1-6	CASSDSQNYNSPLHF	TGTGCCAGCAGTGACTCTCAGAACTATAATTCACCCCTCCACTTT
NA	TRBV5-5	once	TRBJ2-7	CASSLEDPSYEQYF	TGTGCCAGCAGCTTGGAGGATCCCTCCTACGAGCAGTACTTC
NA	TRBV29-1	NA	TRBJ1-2	CSVEGRDYGYTF	TGCAGCGTTGAAGGCAGGGACTATGGCTACACCTTC
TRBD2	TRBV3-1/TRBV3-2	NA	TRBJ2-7	CASSQREGYEQYF	TGTGCCAGCAGCCAGCGGGAGGGTTACGAGCAGTACTTC
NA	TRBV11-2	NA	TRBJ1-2	CASSLDTGSLGYTF	TGTGCCAGCAGCTTAGACACAGGTTCCCTTGGCTACACCTTC
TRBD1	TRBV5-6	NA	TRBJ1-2	CASSLALAGGYGYTF	TGTGCCAGCAGCTTGGCTCTTGCAGGGGGCTATGGCTACACCTTC
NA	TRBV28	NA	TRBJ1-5	CASSTQGRSQHF	TGTGCCAGCAGTACCCAGGGGAGGTCCCAGCATTTT